The present T cell receptor (beta chain) was sequenced within a study of blood T cell repertoires in COVID-19. For the study at large: Acute-phase and convalescent COVID-19 samples originated in the United States, Italy and Spain.

In the authors' methods: Nucleated cell number was recorded as an estimate derived from reference gene primer amplification. Sequencing used immunoSEQ multiplex PCR; TCRdb keeps in-frame clones, though not all of them. Clone size and the V and J calls come from that table; the DNA yielded D and trimming. Among just over 350,000 clones, 80% to 90% were seen once, and the ten largest hold about 7.6%. The CDR3 extends over 12 amino acids. V gave up 10 bases and J gave up 6 bases; unmatched junction bases: 7. Germline loops: CDR1 ENHRY, CDR2 SYGVKD. The sequenced material came from peripheral blood. The source is a woman aged 55-69 years with COVID-19, enrolled during active disease. The V call is TRBV10-3, the J call TRBJ2-7, with 9 positions matching TRBD1. For the CDR3, the DNA is TGTGCCACCGGACAGGGGCCAACCGAGCAGTACTTC. Protein: CATGQGPTEQYF.